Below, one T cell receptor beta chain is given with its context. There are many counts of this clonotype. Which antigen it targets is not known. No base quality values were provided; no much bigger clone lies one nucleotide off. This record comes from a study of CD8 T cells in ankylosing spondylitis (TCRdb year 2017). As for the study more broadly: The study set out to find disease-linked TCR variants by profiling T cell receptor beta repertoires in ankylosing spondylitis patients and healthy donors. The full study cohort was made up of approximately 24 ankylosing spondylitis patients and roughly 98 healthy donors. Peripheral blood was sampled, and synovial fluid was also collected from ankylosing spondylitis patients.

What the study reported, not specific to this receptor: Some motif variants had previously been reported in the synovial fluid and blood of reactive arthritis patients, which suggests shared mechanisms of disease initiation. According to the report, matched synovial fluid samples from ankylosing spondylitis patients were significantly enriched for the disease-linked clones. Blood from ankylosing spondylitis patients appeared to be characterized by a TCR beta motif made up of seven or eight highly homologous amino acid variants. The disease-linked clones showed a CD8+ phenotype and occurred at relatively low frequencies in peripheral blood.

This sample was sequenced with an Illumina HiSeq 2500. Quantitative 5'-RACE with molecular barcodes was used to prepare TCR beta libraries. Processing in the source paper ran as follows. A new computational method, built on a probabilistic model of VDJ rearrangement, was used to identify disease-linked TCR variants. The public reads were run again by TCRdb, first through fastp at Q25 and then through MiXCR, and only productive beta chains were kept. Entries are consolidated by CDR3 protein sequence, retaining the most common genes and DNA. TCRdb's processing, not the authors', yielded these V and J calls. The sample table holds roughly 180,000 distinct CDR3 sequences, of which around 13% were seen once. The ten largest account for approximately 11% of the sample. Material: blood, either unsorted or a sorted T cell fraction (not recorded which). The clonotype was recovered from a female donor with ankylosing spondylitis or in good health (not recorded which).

The nucleotide sequence is TGTGCCAGCAGCTCGAGGACAGGGAGCTACAATGAGCAGTTCTTC. Translated, this is CASSSRTGSYNEQFF. The chain is made from TRBV11-1 and TRBJ2-1; 8 nucleotides in the junction match TRBD1. V lost 4 bases and J lost 3 bases, and the count of bases not matched to a germline gene is 5. CDR1 SGHAT and CDR2 FQDESV are derived from the germline V gene (reference sequence). Reading from cysteine to phenylalanine, the CDR3 counts 15 amino acids. Only the CDR3 DNA is retained, 45 bases long and in frame from the first base. The CDR3, completed at both ends by the reference TRBV11-1 and TRBJ2-1 genes, gives the full variable domain EAEVAQSPRYKITEKSQAVAFWCDPISGHATLYWYRQILGQGPELLVQFQDESVVDDSQLPKDRFSAERLKGVDSTLKIQPAELGDSAMYLCASSSRTGSYNEQFFGPGTRLTVL.